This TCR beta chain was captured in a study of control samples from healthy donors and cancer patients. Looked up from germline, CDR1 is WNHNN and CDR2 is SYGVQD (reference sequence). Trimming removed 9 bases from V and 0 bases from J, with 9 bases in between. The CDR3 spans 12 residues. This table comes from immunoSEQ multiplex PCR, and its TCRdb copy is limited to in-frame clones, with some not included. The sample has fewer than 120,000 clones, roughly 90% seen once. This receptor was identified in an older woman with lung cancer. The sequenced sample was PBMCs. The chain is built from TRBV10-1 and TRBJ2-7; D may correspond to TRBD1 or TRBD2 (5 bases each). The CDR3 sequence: CARRDPSYEQYF. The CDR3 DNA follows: TGCGCCAGGAGGGACCCCTCCTACGAGCAGTACTTC.